This TCR beta chain was documented in a study of CD8 T cells in ankylosing spondylitis. This clonotype has at least ten counts. No antigen is known for it. Looked up from germline, CDR1 is SGDLS and CDR2 is YYNGEE. V was trimmed by 0 bases and J by 5 bases, leaving 6 bases between them. The CDR3 sequence is 13 residues long. By quantitative 5'-RACE with molecular barcodes, the TCR beta libraries were made. TCRdb itself ran the 5' RACE reads through MiXCR, one entry per CDR3 protein. The table lists about 25,000 distinct CDR3 sequences, 2.5% to 3% of them singletons. Whole-study results and caveats: Matched synovial fluid from ankylosing spondylitis patients was reported to be enriched for disease-linked clones. Disease-linked clones were found to be CD8+ and relatively rare in peripheral blood. A motif of 7 to 9 highly homologous TCR beta variants was seen as apparently characteristic of ankylosing spondylitis blood.

This chain uses TRBV9 with TRBJ1-5; D call uncertain. The specimen sequenced was blood, either unsorted or a sorted T cell fraction (not recorded which). This TCR was sampled from a female donor with ankylosing spondylitis or in good health (not recorded which). The CDR3 DNA follows: TGTGCCAGCAGCGTAGACGATGATCAGCCCCAGCATTTT. Its protein product is CASSVDDDQPQHF.